This entry lists 15 T cell receptor beta chains sequenced from one sample in a study of a mutant IDH1 vaccine in newly diagnosed glioma. Their specific antigens are unknown. Time point given: week 35, safety follow-up. The vaccine gave 300 ug of a 20-mer mutant IDH1 peptide subcutaneously per dose. Here immunoSEQ multiplex PCR was the method, and the copy in TCRdb shows in-frame clones only, minus some. The table records over 65,000 clones, approximately 81% of them present only once. Sequenced here: PBMCs, sampled from a glioma patient whose treatment included an IDH1 peptide vaccine. The source of these receptors is a man between 18 and 35 years old with glioma.

The gene calls are TRBV5-4 and TRBJ1-2, with TRBD1 as a possible D gene (5 bases). The CDR3 has 16 amino acids. The V and J ends lost 5 bases and 7 bases respectively, with 24 bases between them. CDR1 is SGHNT and CDR2 is YYREEE in the germline V gene (reference sequence). CDR3 DNA: TGTGCCAGCAGGCCCTCAGGAGGGGCGGGCGCCCCTGGCTACACCTTC. Protein sequence: CASRPSGGAGAPGYTF.

This chain connects TRBV5-1 to TRBJ1-1; D not certain. V lost 4 bases and J 0 bases, leaving 13 bases between the germline ends. The length of the CDR3 is 15 residues. Looked up from germline, CDR1 is SGHRS and CDR2 is YFSETQ. The CDR3 is CASSRMVQLNTEAFF. Here the CDR3 DNA reads TGCGCCAGCAGCAGGATGGTACAGCTGAACACTGAAGCTTTCTTT.

The chain employs TRBV7-2 and TRBJ2-7; 11 positions match TRBD2. Unmatched junction bases numbered 2, after V lost 4 bases and J lost 0 bases. The CDR3 is 15 amino acids. CDR1 and CDR2 (germline): SGHTA, FQGNSA. The CDR3 DNA follows: TGTGCCAGCAGCTGGGGGACTAGCGGCTCCTACGAGCAGTACTTC. Protein product: CASSWGTSGSYEQYF.

This clone came up a few times. V gene TRBV30 combines with J gene TRBJ1-1; no reliable D call. The CDR3 covers 11 residues. The ends were cut back, 4 bases at V and 5 bases at J, with 8 bases in the middle. Germline values: CDR1 GTSNPN, CDR2 SVGIG (reference sequence). CDR3 loop: CAWNFGTEAFF. CDR3 nucleotide sequence: TGTGCCTGGAATTTCGGGACTGAAGCTTTCTTT.

This chain links TRBV6-1 with TRBJ1-3, with TRBD1 matching over 7 bases. Germline V lookup: CDR1 MNHNS, CDR2 SASEGT. V lost 6 bases to trimming and J lost 2 bases; unmatched junction nucleotides: 4. CDR3 length: 14 amino acids. The CDR3: CASRNRGAGNTIYF. The CDR3 DNA sequence: TGTGCCAGCAGAAACAGGGGCGCTGGAAACACCATATATTTT.

The gene calls are TRBV9 and TRBJ2-1; unclear D gene. The CDR3 spans 15 residues. CDR1 and CDR2 (germline): SGDLS, YYNGEE. V lost 0 bases and J lost 4, with 11 bases in between. The CDR3 loop is CASSVEPDFYNEQFF. CDR3 DNA sequence: TGTGCCAGCAGCGTAGAGCCTGACTTTTACAATGAGCAGTTCTTC.

V gene TRBV7-2 combines with J gene TRBJ2-7, with unresolved D. The germline V and J ends were trimmed by 2 bases and 5 bases, with 19 bases remaining between them. Germline lookup yields CDR1 SGHTA and CDR2 FQGNSA. This CDR3 has 16 amino acids. The CDR3: CASSLSGRSLGNEQYF. The CDR3, as DNA: TGTGCCAGCAGCTTAAGTGGGCGGAGCTTGGGCAACGAGCAGTACTTC.

The J gene is TRBJ2-7, the V gene TRBV6-1; 7 nucleotides agree with TRBD2. The V gene's germline CDR1 is MNHNS and CDR2 SASEGT. V gave up 6 bases and J gave up 4 bases; unmatched junction bases: 6. This CDR3 spans 13 amino acids. The CDR3 protein is CASRTTSLYEQYF. CDR3 DNA: TGTGCCAGCAGGACGACTAGCTTGTACGAGCAGTACTTC.

The chain carries TRBV30 and TRBJ1-1; D not certain. The CDR3 is made up of 14 amino acids. V was cut by 1 base and J by 1 base, with 10 bases left in between. CDR1 is GTSNPN and CDR2 is SVGIG in the germline V gene (reference sequence). CDR3 region: CAWSANRGNTEAFF. The CDR3, as DNA: TGTGCCTGGAGTGCCAACCGCGGGAACACTGAAGCTTTCTTT.

This chain links TRBV2 with TRBJ2-3; tentatively, D is TRBD1 (6 bases). Per the germline V gene, CDR1 is SNHLY and CDR2 is FYNNEI. This CDR3 region has 15 residues. Trimming removed 2 bases at V and 2 bases at J, with 11 bases between. The CDR3 loop reads CASSEHRVYTDTQYF. The DNA for the CDR3 is TGTGCCAGCAGTGAACACAGGGTATACACAGATACGCAGTATTTT.

This sequence joins TRBV6-6 and TRBJ2-7; no clear D gene. This CDR3 has 13 amino acids. The V gene's germline CDR1 is MNHNY and CDR2 SVGAGI (reference sequence). Trimming pared 5 bases from V and 4 bases from J, leaving 12 bases between. The DNA for the CDR3 is TGTGCCAGCAGTCACCCGACACGTTACGAGCAGTACTTC. This gives the protein CASSHPTRYEQYF.

The chain recombines TRBV27 with TRBJ1-5, with 7 bases aligning to TRBD1. J lost 4 bases, V lost 4 bases, and 7 bases had no gene match. The CDR3 is 15 amino acids. The germline CDR1 and CDR2 sequences are MNHEY and SMNVEV (reference sequence). DNA of the CDR3: TGTGCCAGCAGTTCGACAGGGAATAGAAATCAGCCCCAGCATTTT. Amino acid sequence: CASSSTGNRNQPQHF.

This chain uses TRBV6-5 with TRBJ1-5, with D uncertain. Trimming shortened V by 5 bases and J by 2 bases, and 10 bases separated the two germline ends. Germline V lookup: CDR1 MNHEY, CDR2 SVGAGI. The CDR3 extends over 14 amino acids. In nucleotides, the CDR3 is TGTGCCAGCAGTCGACGGGAGGGCAATCAGCCCCAGCATTTT. Its translation: CASSRREGNQPQHF.

This rearrangement joins TRBV5-1 to TRBJ2-5; 7 bases are shared with TRBD2. The CDR3 loop spans 17 amino acids. After removal of 0 bases from V and 2 bases from J, the junction contained 10 bases not matched to a gene. CDR1 is SGHRS, CDR2 YFSETQ, per germline. The CDR3 coding sequence is TGCGCCAGCAGCTTGGCCCGTCTAGCGGAGAAACAAGAGACCCAGTACTTC. It translates to CASSLARLAEKQETQYF.

This chain uses TRBV19 with TRBJ1-6, with TRBD1 identical over 9 bases. Trimming cost V 4 bases and J 2 bases; bases outside gene matches: 9. Germline V gene sequence: CDR1 LNHDA, CDR2 SQIVND (reference sequence). This CDR3 is built from 18 residues. This CDR3 is CASSKGQGRKTYNSPLHF. In DNA, the CDR3 is TGTGCCAGTAGTAAAGGACAGGGGAGAAAGACCTATAATTCACCCCTCCACTTT.